This T cell receptor (beta chain) was sequenced during a study of OX40 agonist ivuxolimab in advanced cancers. Study details: The dose-escalation cohort was roughly 84% male, with a mean age of around 60 years, ranging about 23 to 90. Eligibility rules accepted prior anti-PD-1, anti-PD-L1 or anti-CTLA-4 therapy, and around 38% had some. Partial response was recorded in three patients: one hepatocellular carcinoma and two cutaneous melanoma cases. Study observations and caveats: With doses of 0.1 to 3.0 mg/kg, CD4+ and CD8+ blood T cells had undergone clonal expansion by week 6.

This table comes from immunoSEQ multiplex PCR, and its TCRdb copy is limited to in-frame clones, with some not included. Among over 30,000 clones listed, about nine tenths were seen once. V shed 5 bases and J shed 3 bases, with 16 bases lying between them. This CDR3 region has 16 residues. Germline V gene sequence: CDR1 SGHTA, CDR2 FQGTGA. Comment on this clone: Its antigen is undetermined.

The rearrangement links TRBV7-3 to TRBJ2-2; D possibly uses TRBD1 or TRBD2 (5 bases each). Sequenced material: CD4+ or CD8+ T cells sorted from blood, taken in a trial of the OX40 agonist ivuxolimab. This clonotype was sampled from an adult with an advanced solid tumor such as melanoma, head and neck, liver or kidney cancer. The chain's CDR3 is CASSVHEGQDTGELFF. CDR3 bases: TGTGCCAGCAGCGTACACGAGGGGCAGGACACCGGGGAGCTGTTTTTT. The complete variable domain, with remaining parts taken from reference TRBV7-3 and TRBJ2-2, reads GAGVSQTPSNKVTEKGKYVELRCDPISGHTALYWYRQSLGQGPEFLIYFQGTGAADDSGLPNDRFFAVRPEGSVSTLKIQRTERGDSAVYLCASSVHEGQDTGELFFGEGSRLTVL.